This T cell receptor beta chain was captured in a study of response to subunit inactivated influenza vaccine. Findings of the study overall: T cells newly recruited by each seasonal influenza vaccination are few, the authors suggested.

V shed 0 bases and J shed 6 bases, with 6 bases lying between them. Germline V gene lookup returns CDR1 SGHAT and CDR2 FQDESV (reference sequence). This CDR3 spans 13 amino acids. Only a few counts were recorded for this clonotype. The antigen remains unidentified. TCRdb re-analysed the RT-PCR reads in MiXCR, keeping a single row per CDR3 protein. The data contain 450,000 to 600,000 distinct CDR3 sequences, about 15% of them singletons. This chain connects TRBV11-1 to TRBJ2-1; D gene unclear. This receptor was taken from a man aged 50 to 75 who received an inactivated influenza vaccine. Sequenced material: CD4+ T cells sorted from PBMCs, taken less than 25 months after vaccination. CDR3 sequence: CASSLAPPNEQFF. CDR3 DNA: TGTGCCAGCAGCTTAGCGCCGCCCAATGAGCAGTTCTTC.